Shown below are 21 T cell receptor beta chains from a single sample sequenced in a study of T cell repertoires in cytomegalovirus infection. TCRdb re-derived calls from the reads in MiXCR, one entry per CDR3 protein. The table lists 80,000 or so distinct CDR3 sequences, 20% to 30% of them singletons. Their cognate antigens are unknown. Sequencing used CD8+ T cells from cultured PBMCs, obtained from culture after CMV antigen stimulation. The receptors shown here come from a human donor in good health (CMV status not recorded). Some clones in this sample may be carry-over from other donors' samples.

This clonotype was counted many times. The chain employs TRBV7-2 and TRBJ1-2; unclear D gene. The germline V gene encodes CDR1 SGHTA and CDR2 FQGNSA. This CDR3 region has 15 residues. V lost 4 bases and J lost 8, with 20 bases in between. CDR3 coding DNA: TGTGCCAGCAGCTCTGGTACCCAGCCGCCCGGGGGCTACACCTTC. This encodes CASSSGTQPPGGYTF.

This clonotype was counted many times. Written as DNA, the CDR3 is TGTGCCAGCAGCCCCCTAGCGGGGGGGCCAGGGAGCACAGATACGCAGTATTTT. Its translation is CASSPLAGGPGSTDTQYF. This chain connects TRBV7-8 to TRBJ2-3; 12 bases map to TRBD2. The trim removed 5 bases at V and 0 bases at J, leaving 9 bases unmatched. Germline CDR1 and CDR2: SGHVS and FQNEAQ. The CDR3 is made up of 18 amino acids. Drawing the rest from reference TRBV7-8 and TRBJ2-3, the complete variable domain is GAGVSQSPRYKVAKRGQDVALRCDPISGHVSLFWYQQALGQGPEFLTYFQNEAQLDKSGLPSDRFFAERPEGSVSTLKIQRTQQEDSAVYLCASSPLAGGPGSTDTQYFGPGTRLTVL.

This clonotype was seen only a few times. This sequence joins TRBV7-9 and TRBJ2-1; TRBD1 agrees at 8 bases. This CDR3 is 18 amino acids long. Unmatched junction bases numbered 15, after V lost 4 bases and J lost 4 bases. Per the germline V gene, CDR1 is SEHNR and CDR2 is FQNEAQ (reference sequence). The CDR3 DNA follows: TGTGCCAGCAGCTCCCCGGGGCCAGGGGGCGCATCTTACAATGAGCAGTTCTTC. It translates to CASSSPGPGGASYNEQFF.

The CDR3 DNA is TGTGCCAGCAGCTCCGGGACGGAGAATGAAAAACTGTTTTTT. Translation gives CASSSGTENEKLFF. V is TRBV7-9 and J is TRBJ1-4; a weak D match, TRBD1 (5 bases). There are 14 residues in the CDR3. The germline V gene encodes CDR1 SEHNR and CDR2 FQNEAQ (reference sequence). Trimming took off 4 bases at V and 5 bases at J, with 11 bases between the two ends.

The chain carries TRBV11-2 and TRBJ2-1, with D tentatively TRBD2 (6 bases). The V end lost 3 bases, the J end lost 5 bases, and 11 bases lay between the germline ends. There are 14 residues in the CDR3. Germline V gene sequence: CDR1 SGHAT, CDR2 FQNNGV. DNA for the CDR3: TGTGCCAGCAGCTTTTCTAGCGCAGACAATGAGCAGTTCTTC. Protein sequence: CASSFSSADNEQFF.

For this clonotype: A much larger clone lies one base from this, so it may be a read error. This rearrangement joins TRBV6-6 to TRBJ1-3; D gene uncertain. CDR3 length: 15 residues. Germline V gene data show CDR1 as MNHNY and CDR2 as SVGAGI (reference sequence). The CDR3 DNA reads as TGTGCCTGCAGTCCGGCCCCCCTCTCTGGAAACACCATATATTTT. Residues: CACSPAPLSGNTIYF.

CDR3 sequence (DNA): TGTGCCAGCAGCTGGCCAATTAGCGGGAGGGCCGGAGAGCAGTACTTC. It codes for CASSWPISGRAGEQYF. The V and J genes are TRBV7-4 and TRBJ2-7, with TRBD2 matching over 11 bases. Germline V gene data show CDR1 as SGHVT and CDR2 as SQSDAQ. The V gene end was trimmed by 4 bases and the J gene end by 7 bases; junction bases not matched to a gene: 12. The CDR3 extends over 16 amino acids. The whole variable domain, remainder taken from reference TRBV7-4 and TRBJ2-7, is GAGVSQSPRYKVAKRGRDVALRCDSISGHVTLYWYRQTLGQGSEVLTYSQSDAQRDKSGRPSGRFSAERPERSVSTLKIQRTEQGDSAVYLCASSWPISGRAGEQYFGPGTRLTVT.

This chain links TRBV25-1 with TRBJ2-3, with 9 bases fitting TRBD2. CDR3 length: 16 amino acids. Trimming removed 4 bases from V and 5 bases from J; junction bases left unmatched: 10. Germline V gene sequence: CDR1 MGHDK, CDR2 SYGVNS. As DNA, the CDR3 is TGTGCCAGCAGTGGCTGGGCTAGCGGGACCCAAGATACGCAGTATTTT. The encoded protein is CASSGWASGTQDTQYF.

This chain links TRBV7-9 with TRBJ2-1; the D is unclear. Germline-derived CDR1 and CDR2 are SEHNR and FQNEAQ (reference sequence). The V end was cut by 2 bases, the J end by 4 bases, with 6 bases between. The CDR3 spans 13 residues. This chain's CDR3 is CASSLNRYNEQFF. DNA of the CDR3: TGTGCCAGCAGCTTAAACAGATACAATGAGCAGTTCTTC.

This clonotype occurred a few times. The chain carries TRBV6-1 and TRBJ2-1, with unresolved D. CDR1 is MNHNS, CDR2 SASEGT, per germline. The CDR3 spans 12 residues. Deletions cut 3 bases from V and 7 bases from J, with 7 bases between. The CDR3 region is CASSEHRNEQFF. The CDR3 coding sequence is TGTGCCAGCAGTGAGCACAGAAATGAGCAGTTCTTC.

This clonotype was picked up a small number of times. The chain carries TRBV7-9 and TRBJ2-2, with 7 bases that match TRBD2. There are 15 residues in the CDR3. Losses at the gene ends were 6 bases for V and 3 bases for J; bases not matched to a gene: 7. The germline CDR1 and CDR2 sequences are SEHNR and FQNEAQ (reference sequence). This CDR3 reads CASSGRGTYTGELFF. For the CDR3, the DNA is TGTGCCAGCAGTGGGAGGGGTACCTACACCGGGGAGCTGTTTTTT.

In this sample, this clonotype turned up many times. The chain joins TRBV19 to TRBJ1-5; 7 bases agree with TRBD1. With 7 bases clipped from V and 3 bases from J, the junction kept 6 bases outside the gene matches. CDR1 and CDR2 (germline): LNHDA, SQIVND (reference sequence). The CDR3 loop spans 14 amino acids. The DNA of the CDR3 is TGTGCCAGTACGGTGACAGGGTTCAATCAGCCCCAGCATTTT. Translating gives CASTVTGFNQPQHF.

This clonotype showed up many times. The chain joins TRBV4-1 to TRBJ1-1, with a weak D call TRBD1 (6 bases). CDR3 length: 15 amino acids. V lost 4 bases and J lost 2, with 14 bases in between. CDR1 MGHRA and CDR2 YSYEKL come from the germline V gene. The CDR3 DNA reads TGCGCCAGCAGCCTATCAGGGGAATCTAACACTGAAGCTTTCTTT. Its protein product is CASSLSGESNTEAFF.

This clonotype came up many times. V gene TRBV7-2 combines with J gene TRBJ2-2, with 8 nucleotides matching TRBD2. Trimming cost V 6 bases and J 1 base; bases outside gene matches: 7. Germline loops: CDR1 SGHTA, CDR2 FQGNSA. The CDR3 runs 16 residues. The CDR3 nucleotides are TGTGCCAGCAGGGGGGGGCTAGCGGGGAACACCGGGGAGCTGTTTTTT. Translating gives CASRGGLAGNTGELFF.

The genes are TRBV9 and TRBJ2-1, with D tentatively TRBD1 (5 bases). Germline CDR1 and CDR2: SGDLS and YYNGEE. Trimming shortened V by 10 bases and J by 7 bases, and 18 bases separated the two germline ends. This CDR3 is 13 amino acids long. The CDR3 nucleotides read TGTGCCGCGGCGAAAGGGGCCGATAATGAGCAGTTCTTC. Amino acids: CAAAKGADNEQFF.

The chain links TRBV7-9 to TRBJ2-7; no clear D gene. Germline CDR1 SEHNR, CDR2 FQNEAQ (reference sequence). The CDR3 runs 12 residues. V was pared by 1 base and J by 12 bases, with 13 bases between. The CDR3: CASSLESGFPYF. CDR3 in DNA: TGTGCCAGCAGCTTAGAGAGTGGGTTCCCGTACTTC.

The table lists this clonotype with many counts. The V and J genes are TRBV11-2 and TRBJ1-1; D gene ambiguous. Germline V CDR1 and CDR2: SGHAT, FQNNGV. Trimming removed 0 bases at V and 0 bases at J, with 5 bases between. The CDR3 is 14 residues long. CDR3 loop: CASSLDPVNTEAFF. The CDR3 nucleotides are TGTGCCAGCAGCTTAGATCCAGTGAACACTGAAGCTTTCTTT.

This clonotype was counted a few times. The chain uses TRBV27 and TRBJ2-5, with D unresolved. CDR1 MNHEY and CDR2 SMNVEV come from the germline V gene (reference sequence). The CDR3 consists of 13 residues. V lost 0 bases to trimming and J lost 5 bases, with 7 bases between them. The CDR3 nucleotides are TGTGCCAGCAGTTTATCGGGGTCTGAGACCCAGTACTTC. This encodes CASSLSGSETQYF.

This chain links TRBV20-1 with TRBJ2-7; 8 nucleotides agree with TRBD2. The CDR3 sequence is 15 residues long. CDR1 and CDR2 from the germline V gene are DFQATT and SNEGSKA (reference sequence). V trimming: 6 bases; J trimming: 2 bases; junction bases outside the gene matches: 12. The CDR3 sequence: CSARGRREATYEQYF. The DNA for the CDR3 is TGCAGTGCCCGGGGGAGGCGGGAGGCAACCTACGAGCAGTACTTC.

V and J are TRBV29-1 and TRBJ1-4; 10 bases agree with TRBD1. The V and J ends lost 6 bases and 8 bases, in that order; junction bases with no gene match: 12. Per germline, CDR1 SQVTM and CDR2 ANQGSEA. The CDR3 runs 15 residues. Here the CDR3 reads CSVLGSGQGTEKLFF. The CDR3 DNA is TGCAGCGTCCTGGGATCGGGACAGGGGACCGAAAAACTGTTTTTT.

Ten or more counts support this clonotype. The chain carries TRBV6-1 and TRBJ2-7; 9 bases are shared with TRBD1. The germline gives CDR1 MNHNS, CDR2 SASEGT. This CDR3 is 15 amino acids long. The trim removed 4 bases at V and 2 bases at J, leaving 6 bases unmatched. The DNA for the CDR3 is TGTGCCAGCAGTGGGCGACAGGGGGGTACCTACGAGCAGTACTTC. Translation: CASSGRQGGTYEQYF.